A single sample gave rise to the 4 T cell receptor beta chains below, sequenced in a study of shared clonotypes between healthy human individuals. The naive CD8 fraction comprised CD45RO-negative cells positively selected for CCR7 and excluded terminally differentiated effector memory CD45RA+ cells. Data came from immunoSEQ multiplex PCR; TCRdb stores just in-frame clones and leaves some out. The sample holds around 2,000,000 clones, roughly 91% seen once. The sequenced sample consisted of naive CD8+ T cells from PBMCs. The origin of the receptors is a man aged 18-30 years in good health. Some clones in this sample may be carry-over from other donors' samples.

This chain connects TRBV7-2 to TRBJ1-2, with 7 bases matching TRBD1. Trimming cost V 5 bases and J 1 base; bases outside gene matches: 7. This CDR3 spans 15 amino acids. Germline lookup yields CDR1 SGHTA and CDR2 FQGNSA. The CDR3 sequence: CASSAGTAGNYGYTF. The CDR3, as DNA: TGTGCCAGCAGCGCCGGGACAGCTGGTAACTATGGCTACACCTTC. Combining the CDR3 with reference TRBV7-2 and TRBJ1-2 gives the whole variable domain GAGVSQSPSNKVTEKGKDVELRCDPISGHTALYWYRQSLGQGLEFLIYFQGNSAPDKSGLPSDRFSAERTGGSVSTLTIQRTQQEDSAVYLCASSAGTAGNYGYTFGSGTRLTVV.

V and J are TRBV10-3 and TRBJ2-7; D is perhaps TRBD1 or TRBD2 (7 bases each). The germline V gene encodes CDR1 ENHRY and CDR2 SYGVKD. Trimming removed 3 bases from V and 1 base from J, with 16 bases in between. The CDR3 sequence is 16 residues long. CDR3 region: CAISDRGRELSYEQYF. The DNA of the CDR3 is TGTGCCATCAGTGACAGGGGGAGGGAGCTTTCCTACGAGCAGTACTTC.

This clone appeared once. V gene TRBV28 combines with J gene TRBJ1-1; no clear D. The germline gives CDR1 MDHEN, CDR2 SYDVKM. V gave up 2 bases and J gave up 8 bases, with 6 bases separating them. The CDR3 has 11 amino acids. The CDR3 spells CASSLGREAFF. The CDR3 DNA is TGTGCCAGCAGTTTAGGGCGGGAAGCTTTCTTT. Using reference TRBV28 and TRBJ1-1 for the parts outside the CDR3, the full variable domain is DVKVTQSSRYLVKRTGEKVFLECVQDMDHENMFWYRQDPGLGLRLIYFSYDVKMKEKGDIPEGYSVSREKKERFSLILESASTNQTSMYLCASSLGREAFFGQGTRLTVV.

The rearrangement joins TRBV18 to TRBJ2-7, with TRBD1 identical over 7 bases. CDR1 and CDR2 from the germline V gene are KGHSH and LQKENI. The CDR3 is 11 residues long. Losses at the gene ends were 8 bases for V and 7 bases for J; bases not matched to a gene: 5. The CDR3 DNA reads TGTGCCAGCCAGGGGGAAGGGGAGCAGTACTTC. This encodes CASQGEGEQYF. Supplemented by reference TRBV18 and TRBJ2-7, the full variable domain reads NAGVMQNPRHLVRRRGQEARLRCSPMKGHSHVYWYRQLPEEGLKFMVYLQKENIIDESGMPKERFSAEFPKEGPSILRIQQVVRGDSAAYFCASQGEGEQYFGPGTRLTVT.